The 25 T cell receptor beta chains listed next were all sequenced from one sample in a study of blood T cell repertoires in COVID-19. TCRdb keeps only in-frame clones here, not all; method: immunoSEQ multiplex PCR. The table lists 120,000 or so clones, just over 85% of them singletons. The sequenced material came from peripheral blood. Every receptor here comes from a woman aged 50 to 60 with active or convalescent COVID-19.

This chain joins TRBV28 and TRBJ1-1, with D maybe TRBD1 (5 bases). CDR1 is MDHEN and CDR2 is SYDVKM in the germline V gene. Trimming took 5 bases from V and 1 from J, leaving 14 bases between them. The CDR3 spans 15 residues. CDR3 sequence: CASSDKGRANTEAFF. CDR3 in DNA: TGTGCCAGCAGTGACAAGGGCAGGGCGAACACTGAAGCTTTCTTT.

This chain links TRBV3-1 (or the pseudogene TRBV3-2) with TRBJ1-2; 9 nucleotides line up with TRBD1. Per the germline V gene, CDR1 is LGHDT and CDR2 is YNNKEL (reference sequence). This CDR3 has 14 amino acids. J gave up 4 bases and V 5 bases, and 5 bases lay outside the gene matches. The CDR3 sequence is CASSSTGGLYGYTF. The CDR3 coding sequence is TGTGCCAGCAGCTCGACAGGGGGTCTCTATGGCTACACCTTC.

The chain links TRBV27 to TRBJ1-2; D uncertain. Trimming left V 2 bases short and J 4 bases short, with 11 bases between. Germline loops: CDR1 MNHEY, CDR2 SMNVEV (reference sequence). This CDR3 is 14 amino acids long. This CDR3 reads CASSLRVGGYGYTF. The CDR3 bases are TGTGCCAGCAGTTTAAGAGTCGGTGGCTATGGCTACACCTTC.

This clone was seen only a few times. The rearrangement joins TRBV7-9 to TRBJ2-7; possibly TRBD2 for D (6 bases). Trimming took off 3 bases at V and 0 bases at J, with 9 bases between the two ends. The germline CDR1 and CDR2 sequences are SEHNR and FQNEAQ (reference sequence). This CDR3 comprises 14 residues. In DNA, the CDR3 is TGTGCCAGCAGCTTCGGAGGGGCCTCCTACGAGCAGTACTTC. Residues: CASSFGGASYEQYF. Combining the CDR3 with reference TRBV7-9 and TRBJ2-7 gives the whole variable domain DTGVSQNPRHKITKRGQNVTFRCDPISEHNRLYWYRQTLGQGPEFLTYFQNEAQLEKSRLLSDRFSAERPKGSFSTLEIQRTEQGDSAMYLCASSFGGASYEQYFGPGTRLTVT.

The sample holds a few counts of this clone. This chain links TRBV24-1 with TRBJ2-1; the match to TRBD2 covers 12 bases. V gave up 5 bases and J gave up 0 bases; unmatched junction bases: 4. This CDR3 spans 17 amino acids. Germline lookup yields CDR1 KGHDR and CDR2 SFDVKD. The CDR3 DNA reads as TGTGCCACCAGTGCTCTAGCGGGAGGGTTCTCCTACAATGAGCAGTTCTTC. This gives the protein CATSALAGGFSYNEQFF.

The chain carries TRBV4-1 and TRBJ2-7; no firm D call. The length of the CDR3 is 15 residues. Germline V gives CDR1 MGHRA, CDR2 YSYEKL. The ends were cut back, 1 base at V and 0 bases at J, with 10 bases in the middle. As DNA, the CDR3 is TGCGCCAGCAGCCAAGTCTCGACTGACTCCTACGAGCAGTACTTC. Translating gives CASSQVSTDSYEQYF.

The chain couples TRBV3-1 (or the pseudogene TRBV3-2) to TRBJ1-4; tentatively, D is TRBD1 (5 bases). Trimming stripped 0 bases from V and 10 bases from J, with 12 bases between. This CDR3 has 14 amino acids. In germline, CDR1 is LGHDT, CDR2 YNNKEL (reference sequence). The CDR3, as DNA: TGTGCCAGCAGCCAAGATTGGCAGGGAGGAAAACTGTTTTTT. This gives the protein CASSQDWQGGKLFF.

This chain uses TRBV28 with TRBJ1-1; a possible D gene is TRBD1 (6 bases). This CDR3 has 14 residues. V lost 2 bases and J lost 7, with 14 bases in between. CDR1 and CDR2 from the germline V gene are MDHEN and SYDVKM. CDR3 nucleotides: TGTGCCAGCAGTTTAGTACAGGGAGTTAGTGAAGCTTTCTTT. Its protein is CASSLVQGVSEAFF.

This sequence joins TRBV29-1 and TRBJ2-5; D may be TRBD1 (6 bases). The V end lost 7 bases, the J end lost 5 bases, and 23 bases lay between the germline ends. The CDR3 length is 15 residues. CDR1 is SQVTM, CDR2 ANQGSEA, per germline. CDR3 loop: CSDGDPTGFRETQYF. CDR3 bases: TGCAGCGACGGGGACCCTACAGGGTTCAGGGAGACCCAGTACTTC.

The chain recombines TRBV5-8 with TRBJ1-1; TRBD1 is a possible D gene (6 bases). Per germline, CDR1 SGHTS and CDR2 YDEGEE. Trimming took off 4 bases at V and 1 base at J, with 14 bases between the two ends. The CDR3 is 15 amino acids. CDR3 nucleotides: TGTGCCAGCAGCAAGAACAGGGTGGGGAACACTGAAGCTTTCTTT. It encodes CASSKNRVGNTEAFF.

The rearrangement joins TRBV6-2 or TRBV6-3 to TRBJ2-1, with D perhaps TRBD1 (6 bases). Germline lookup yields CDR1 MNHEY and CDR2 SVGEGT. V was cut by 6 bases and J by 1 base, with 13 bases left in between. The CDR3 sequence is 15 residues long. The CDR3 nucleotides read TGTGCCAGCAGCCGCCTACAGGGATCCTACAATGAGCAGTTCTTC. Translated: CASSRLQGSYNEQFF.

This chain connects TRBV5-4 to TRBJ2-3; D ambiguous. CDR3 size: 12 residues. Trimming took 0 bases from V and 6 from J, leaving 5 bases between them. Looked up from germline, CDR1 is SGHNT and CDR2 is YYREEE (reference sequence). CDR3 amino acids: CASSLGRDTQYF. DNA of the CDR3: TGTGCCAGCAGCTTGGGGCGGGATACGCAGTATTTT.

The chain joins TRBV6-6 to TRBJ1-5; TRBD1 agrees at 8 bases. The CDR3 loop spans 14 amino acids. Germline assignment: CDR1 MNHNY and CDR2 SVGAGI (reference sequence). V shed 6 bases, J shed 6 bases, and the junction held 7 bases outside the gene matches. Here the CDR3 DNA reads TGTGCCAGCAGATATAACAGGGGGGTTCAGCCCCAGCATTTT. Translating it yields CASRYNRGVQPQHF.

The chain links TRBV4-3 to TRBJ2-7; the match to TRBD2 covers 7 bases. This CDR3 has 14 amino acids. V lost 4 bases to trimming and J lost 4 bases; unmatched junction nucleotides: 7. Germline V CDR1 and CDR2: LGHNA, YSLEER. CDR3 protein: CASSRPTGGYEQYF. CDR3 DNA: TGCGCCAGCAGCCGACCTACGGGGGGATACGAGCAGTACTTC.

The chain recombines TRBV4-2 with TRBJ1-4; D not certain. CDR1 is LGHNA and CDR2 is YNFKEQ in the germline V gene. V lost 0 bases to trimming and J lost 0 bases, with 8 bases between them. This CDR3 spans 16 amino acids. The CDR3 bases are TGTGCCAGCAGCCAAGATGGTGCGTCAACTAATGAAAAACTGTTTTTT. It specifies CASSQDGASTNEKLFF.

The J gene is TRBJ2-6, the V gene TRBV7-8; D perhaps matches TRBD2 (5 bases). The CDR3 has 16 residues. The germline gives CDR1 SGHVS, CDR2 FQNEAQ. Trimming removed 2 bases at V and 4 bases at J, with 12 bases between. This CDR3 reads CASSLFGISGANVLTF. In nucleotides, the CDR3 is TGTGCCAGCAGCTTATTCGGGATTTCCGGGGCCAACGTCCTGACTTTC.

V and J are TRBV7-9 and TRBJ2-5; 9 bases fit TRBD1. There are 15 residues in the CDR3. The V and J ends lost 5 bases and 3 bases, in that order; junction bases with no gene match: 7. The germline V gene has CDR1 SEHNR and CDR2 FQNEAQ (reference sequence). The CDR3 DNA follows: TGTGCCAGCAGCCCGGGACAGGGTGGGGAAGAGACCCAGTACTTC. As protein: CASSPGQGGEETQYF.

The rearrangement joins TRBV5-4 to TRBJ2-7, with 7 bases that match TRBD1. The germline gives CDR1 SGHNT, CDR2 YYREEE (reference sequence). V was pared by 2 bases and J by 0 bases, with 5 bases of the junction left unmatched. CDR3 length equals 15 residues. CDR3 sequence: CASSFQDRSSYEQYF. DNA of the CDR3: TGTGCCAGCAGCTTTCAGGACAGGAGCTCCTACGAGCAGTACTTC.

The V call is TRBV7-2, the J call TRBJ2-7; 11 bases fit TRBD2. Germline-derived CDR1 and CDR2 are SGHTA and FQGNSA. The V segment lost 3 bases and the J segment 7 bases; nucleotides outside the gene matches: 8. The CDR3 is 15 amino acids. CDR3 region: CASSFIAGGPSEQYF. CDR3 nucleotide sequence: TGTGCCAGCAGCTTTATAGCGGGAGGGCCGAGTGAGCAGTACTTC.

The rearrangement uses TRBV2 and TRBJ1-6; D remains ambiguous. The CDR3 loop spans 14 amino acids. Trimming pared 4 bases from V and 15 bases from J, leaving 19 bases between. Germline V gene data show CDR1 as SNHLY and CDR2 as FYNNEI. The CDR3 nucleotides read TGTGCCAGCAGTGTTACCGGGATCGGGAAAAACCTCCACTTT. Its translation: CASSVTGIGKNLHF.

This clone was observed a single time. The gene calls are TRBV28 and TRBJ2-7, with 9 positions matching TRBD2. Trimming removed 3 bases from V and 7 bases from J; junction bases left unmatched: 7. Germline lookup yields CDR1 MDHEN and CDR2 SYDVKM. CDR3 length equals 14 residues. CDR3 protein: CASSFEREVTEQYF. The CDR3 DNA reads as TGTGCCAGCAGTTTCGAGCGGGAGGTGACAGAGCAGTACTTC.

This chain uses TRBV19 with TRBJ2-3; TRBD2 agrees at 8 bases. The germline V gene has CDR1 LNHDA and CDR2 SQIVND (reference sequence). The CDR3 totals 14 residues. With V trimmed by 3 bases and J by 6 bases, 5 bases remained unmatched. The CDR3: CASSIGGRWDTQYF. CDR3 coding DNA: TGTGCCAGTAGTATTGGCGGGAGGTGGGATACGCAGTATTTT.

The chain uses TRBV6-5 and TRBJ2-7; 7 bases fit TRBD1. The CDR3 length is 14 residues. Trimming at V came to 5 bases and at J to 3 bases, leaving 7 bases not matched to a gene. Germline V gene lookup returns CDR1 MNHEY and CDR2 SVGAGI. CDR3: CASSLQGSHYEQYF. The CDR3 nucleotides are TGTGCCAGCAGTCTACAGGGGTCGCACTACGAGCAGTACTTC.

V usage is TRBV6-2 or TRBV6-3 and J usage is TRBJ2-7; D unclear. Per the germline V gene, CDR1 is MNHEY and CDR2 is SVGEGT. This CDR3 has 13 residues. V was cut by 4 bases and J by 2 bases, with 9 bases left in between. CDR3 sequence (DNA): TGTGCCAGCAGTTTATCTAAAACCTACGAGCAGTACTTC. As protein: CASSLSKTYEQYF.

This chain links TRBV27 with TRBJ2-2; perhaps TRBD1 as D (5 bases). V was cut by 2 bases and J by 7 bases, with 14 bases left in between. CDR1 and CDR2 (germline): MNHEY, SMNVEV (reference sequence). The CDR3 loop spans 15 amino acids. CDR3 protein: CASSLRSAGIGELFF. CDR3 nucleotide sequence: TGTGCCAGCAGTTTAAGATCGGCAGGGATCGGGGAGCTGTTTTTT.